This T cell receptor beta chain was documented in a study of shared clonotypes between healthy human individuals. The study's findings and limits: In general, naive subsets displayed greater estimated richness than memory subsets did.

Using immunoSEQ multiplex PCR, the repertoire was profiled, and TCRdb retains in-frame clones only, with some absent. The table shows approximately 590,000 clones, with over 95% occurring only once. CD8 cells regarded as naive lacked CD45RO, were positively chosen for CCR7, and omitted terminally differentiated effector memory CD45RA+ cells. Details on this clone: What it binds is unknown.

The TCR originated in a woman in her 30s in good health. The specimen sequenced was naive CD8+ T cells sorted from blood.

This CDR3 is CASSPGVSNTEAFF. CDR3 nucleotides: TGTGCCAGCAGTCCGGGGGTTTCGAACACTGAAGCTTTCTTT. The rearrangement uses TRBV27 and TRBJ1-1; D may be TRBD1 (5 bases). This CDR3 is 14 amino acids long. Per the germline V gene, CDR1 is MNHEY and CDR2 is SMNVEV (reference sequence). Trimming stripped 5 bases from V and 1 base from J, with 11 bases between.